This TCR beta chain came from a study of T cells in Graves' hyperthyroidism and ophthalmopathy (dated by TCRdb to the late 2010s). About the study as a whole: Peripheral blood samples were taken at initial diagnosis, before any treatment was given. An independent validation cohort of under 20 hyperthyroidism patients and about 16 patients who later progressed to ophthalmopathy tested prospective prediction of ophthalmopathy. For training and testing, the roughly 97 patients in the discovery cohort were randomly divided in a 7:3 ratio. After blood sampling, hyperthyroidism patients were treated with methimazole at a starting dose of 30 mg daily, and ophthalmopathy patients were treated with high-dose intravenous methylprednisolone. TCR Vbeta CDR3 sequencing of 135 peripheral blood samples (under 45 ophthalmopathy, roughly 74 hyperthyroidism and roughly 17 progressor patients) is reported in the paper. To identify TCR V-J signatures that set the groups apart, the researchers used a discovery cohort of about a hundred patients, made up of 40 to 45 with Graves' ophthalmopathy and about 60 with stable Graves' hyperthyroidism. In addition, the study compared T-cell repertoires in thyroid tissue and in blood from roughly 6 Graves' hyperthyroidism patients.

Overall study results and their limits: No statistical method was used to set the sample size in advance, and investigators knew the group allocation. Ophthalmopathy was separated from stable hyperthyroidism by a 13 V-J signature model, with around 88% sensitivity and 81% to 82% specificity obtained in cross-validation and 80%/75% obtained in testing. Blood samples also contained most of the expanded thyroid clonotypes (frequency above 0.001), which suggests that blood repertoires may reflect thyroid immune responses. During validation, the model predicted progression to ophthalmopathy a median of approximately six months ahead of onset, with almost 71% sensitivity and under 85% specificity.

The TCR beta CDR3 regions were amplified from RNA transcripts. A first-round RT-PCR of the TCR CDR3 used the HTBI primer set with the Qiagen OneStep RT-PCR kit. Libraries were constructed in a second round of multiplex PCR, after which size selection and purification were performed. Libraries were sequenced paired-end with 100 bp reads on an Illumina HiSeq2000. Per the source publication's procedure: SOAPnuke was used to process the raw data, throwing out any read that contained adapters or uncalled bases, had a mean Phred below 15, or lacked an exact constant-primer or identifier match. High-quality paired reads were merged with COPE v1.2.5, and unique nucleotide sequences were defined as clonotypes. Clonotypes were aligned to IMGT TRBV, TRBD and TRBJ reference segments using MiTCR v1.1. The analysis included only V-J combinations with a frequency above 0.0001, which together covered more than 99% of the repertoires. A TCS score was defined as the ratio of F50 (clonal expansion) to E x V (chaos), with BLOSUM62-based TCRdist applied between CDR3 peptides within each V-J. Welch's t-statistics and random forest reduced 450 to 600 V-J features to about 13, which were used in a naive Bayes classifier (R e1071). TCRdb's own reprocessing of the public reads used fastp at Q25 and MiXCR and kept productive beta chains. Identical CDR3 protein sequences are pooled into one entry, listed with their most common genes and DNA. TCRdb's processing, not the authors' own work, is the source of the V and J calls. Here the sample has fewer than 500,000 distinct CDR3 sequences; roughly 14% occur a single time. Together, the top ten hold about 20% of the sample.

The CDR3 runs 13 residues from the cysteine to the phenylalanine. The retained sequence is limited to the CDR3, 39 bases, with the frame set at the first base. From the germline V gene, CDR1 is SGHRS and CDR2 is YFSETQ. Hyperthyroidism patients were newly diagnosed, with disease duration under 2 months, and aged 18 to 65 years. The study excluded patients with uncontrolled infections, other autoimmune diseases, pregnancy or lactation. Clinical symptoms, serum thyroxine and TRAb, thyroid ultrasound, and orbital computed tomography formed the basis for the diagnoses. For progressor patients, blood was drawn at the first diagnosis of hyperthyroidism, before any ophthalmopathy symptoms had appeared. Ficoll-Paque density gradient centrifugation was used to isolate PBMCs from about 9.4 ml of fresh peripheral blood. Progressor patients were defined as those initially diagnosed with Graves' hyperthyroidism in whom ophthalmopathy developed during follow-up. Total RNA was extracted using Trizol reagent, and RNA quality was assessed on an Agilent 2100 Bioanalyzer.

A word on this clonotype: This clone's antigen is unknown. A read error may account for a junction end that differs from germline.

The sample comprised blood. This sequence was found in a man aged 25 to 40 with Graves' hyperthyroidism that later progressed to Graves' ophthalmopathy. This chain joins TRBV5-1 to TRBJ2-1, and possibly TRBD1, on 6 matching bases. The sequenced DNA: TGCGCCAGCAGCTTAGGACAGTACAATGAGCAGTCCTTC. This yields the protein CASSLGQYNEQSF.